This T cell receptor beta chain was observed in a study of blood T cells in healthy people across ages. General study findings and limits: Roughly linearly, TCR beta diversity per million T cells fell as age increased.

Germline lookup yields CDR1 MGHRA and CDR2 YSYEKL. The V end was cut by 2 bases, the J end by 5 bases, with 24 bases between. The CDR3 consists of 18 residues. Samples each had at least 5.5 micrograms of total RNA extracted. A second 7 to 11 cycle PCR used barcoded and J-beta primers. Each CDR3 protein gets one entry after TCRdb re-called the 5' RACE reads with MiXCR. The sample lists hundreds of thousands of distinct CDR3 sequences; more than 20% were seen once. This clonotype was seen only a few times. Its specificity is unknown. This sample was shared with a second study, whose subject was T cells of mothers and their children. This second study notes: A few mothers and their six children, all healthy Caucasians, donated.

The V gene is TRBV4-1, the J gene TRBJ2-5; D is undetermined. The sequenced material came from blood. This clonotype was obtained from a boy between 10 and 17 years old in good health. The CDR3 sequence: CASSQRPIGLRPKETQYF. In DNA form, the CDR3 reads TGCGCCAGCAGCCAAAGGCCCATCGGTCTCCGTCCAAAGGAGACCCAGTACTTC.